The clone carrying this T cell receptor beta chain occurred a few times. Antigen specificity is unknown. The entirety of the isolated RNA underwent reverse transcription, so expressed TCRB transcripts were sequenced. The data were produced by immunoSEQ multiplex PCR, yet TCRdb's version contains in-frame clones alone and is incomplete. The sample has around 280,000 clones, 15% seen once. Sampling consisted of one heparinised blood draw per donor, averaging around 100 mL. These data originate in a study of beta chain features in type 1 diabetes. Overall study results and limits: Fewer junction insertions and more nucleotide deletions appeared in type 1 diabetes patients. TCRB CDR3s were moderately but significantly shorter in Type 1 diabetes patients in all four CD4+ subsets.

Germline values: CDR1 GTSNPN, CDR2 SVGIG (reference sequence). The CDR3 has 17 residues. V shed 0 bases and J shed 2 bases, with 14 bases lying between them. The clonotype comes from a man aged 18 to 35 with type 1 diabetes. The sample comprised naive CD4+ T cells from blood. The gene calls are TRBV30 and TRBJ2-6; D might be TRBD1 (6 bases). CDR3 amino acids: CAWSVPIGQPGANVLTF. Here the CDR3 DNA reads TGTGCCTGGAGTGTCCCTATCGGACAGCCTGGGGCCAACGTCCTGACTTTC.